The clone carrying this TCR beta chain was seen at least ten times. Graves' hyperthyroidism was deemed stable given no ophthalmopathy progression within 18 months. Newly diagnosed hyperthyroidism patients aged 18 to 65 years had disease lasting under 2 months. Diagnoses were made from clinical symptoms, serum measures (thyroxine and TRAb), thyroid ultrasound and orbital computed tomography. Authors of the study amplified TCR beta CDR3 regions from RNA transcripts. First-round RT-PCR of the TCR CDR3 relied on the HTBI primer set. TCRdb redid the calling of the multiplex PCR reads with MiXCR, one entry per CDR3 protein. The table shows approximately 430,000 distinct CDR3 sequences, with around a sixth occurring only once. The data belong to a study of T cells in Graves' hyperthyroidism and ophthalmopathy. At the level of the study: Peripheral blood samples were taken at initial diagnosis, prior to any treatment.

This CDR3 region has 15 residues. Germline values: CDR1 DFQATT, CDR2 SNEGSKA (reference sequence). Deletions cut 0 bases from V and 1 base from J, with 12 bases between. The rearrangement joins TRBV20-1 to TRBJ1-1, with a possible D match to TRBD1 (5 bases). The sequence was obtained from a woman aged 18-30 years with Graves' hyperthyroidism. Sequencing input: blood. In DNA form, the CDR3 reads TGCAGTGCTAGAGAACGACTGGGGGGGAACACTGAAGCTTTCTTT. The encoded protein is CSARERLGGNTEAFF.